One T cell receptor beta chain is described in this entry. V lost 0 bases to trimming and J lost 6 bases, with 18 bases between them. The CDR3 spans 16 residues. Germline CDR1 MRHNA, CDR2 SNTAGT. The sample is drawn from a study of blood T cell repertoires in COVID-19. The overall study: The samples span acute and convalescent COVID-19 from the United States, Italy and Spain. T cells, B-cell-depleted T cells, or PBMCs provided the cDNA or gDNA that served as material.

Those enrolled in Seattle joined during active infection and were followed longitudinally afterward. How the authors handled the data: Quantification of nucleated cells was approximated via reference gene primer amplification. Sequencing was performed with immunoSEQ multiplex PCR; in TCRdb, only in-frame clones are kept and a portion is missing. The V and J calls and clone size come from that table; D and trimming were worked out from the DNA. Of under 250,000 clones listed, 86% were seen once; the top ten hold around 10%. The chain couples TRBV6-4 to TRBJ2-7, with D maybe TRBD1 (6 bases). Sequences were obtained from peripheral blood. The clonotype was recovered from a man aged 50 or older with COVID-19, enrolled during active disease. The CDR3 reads CASSDSGTILSLEQYF. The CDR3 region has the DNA TGTGCCAGCAGTGACTCTGGGACAATCCTGAGCCTCGAGCAGTACTTC.